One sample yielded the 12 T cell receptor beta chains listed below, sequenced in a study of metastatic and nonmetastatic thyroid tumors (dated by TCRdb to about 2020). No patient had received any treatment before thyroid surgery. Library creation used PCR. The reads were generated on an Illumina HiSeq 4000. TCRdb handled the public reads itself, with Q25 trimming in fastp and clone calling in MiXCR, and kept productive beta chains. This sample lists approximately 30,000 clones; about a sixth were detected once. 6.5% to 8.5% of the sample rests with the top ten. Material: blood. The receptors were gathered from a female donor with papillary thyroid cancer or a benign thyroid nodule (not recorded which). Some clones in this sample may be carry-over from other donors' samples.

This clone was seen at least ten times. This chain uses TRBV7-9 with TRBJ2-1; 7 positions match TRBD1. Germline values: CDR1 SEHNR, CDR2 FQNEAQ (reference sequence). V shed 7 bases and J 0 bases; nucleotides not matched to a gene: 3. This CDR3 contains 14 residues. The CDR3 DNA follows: TGTGCCAGCATAGGACAGGACTCCTACAATGAGCAGTTCTTC. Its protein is CASIGQDSYNEQFF.

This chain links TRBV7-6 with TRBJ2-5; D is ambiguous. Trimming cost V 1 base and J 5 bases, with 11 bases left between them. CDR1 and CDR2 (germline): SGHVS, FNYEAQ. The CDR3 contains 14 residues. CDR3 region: CASSLETIRETQYF. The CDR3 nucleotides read TGTGCCAGCAGCTTAGAGACGATTCGGGAGACCCAGTACTTC.

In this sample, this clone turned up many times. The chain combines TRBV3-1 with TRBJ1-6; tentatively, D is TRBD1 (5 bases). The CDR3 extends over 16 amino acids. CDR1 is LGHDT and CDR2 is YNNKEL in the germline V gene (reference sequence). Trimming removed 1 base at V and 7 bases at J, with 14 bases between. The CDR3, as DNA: TGTGCCAGCAGCCAAGGCAGTCGGGGGAACAATTCACCCCTCCACTTT. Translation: CASSQGSRGNNSPLHF.

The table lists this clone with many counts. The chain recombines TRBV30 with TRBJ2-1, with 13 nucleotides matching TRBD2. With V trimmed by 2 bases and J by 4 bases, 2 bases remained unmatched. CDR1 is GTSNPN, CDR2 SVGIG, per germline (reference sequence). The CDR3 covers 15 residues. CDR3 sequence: CAWSRGLAGYNEQFF. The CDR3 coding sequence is TGTGCCTGGAGTCGGGGACTAGCGGGGTACAATGAGCAGTTCTTC.

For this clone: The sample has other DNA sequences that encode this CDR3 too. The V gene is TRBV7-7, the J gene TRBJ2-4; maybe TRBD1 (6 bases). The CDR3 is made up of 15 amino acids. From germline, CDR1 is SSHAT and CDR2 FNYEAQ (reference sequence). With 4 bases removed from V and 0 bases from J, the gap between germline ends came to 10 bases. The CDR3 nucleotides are TGTGCCAGCAGCTCAGACAGGACAGCCAAAAACATTCAGTACTTC. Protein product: CASSSDRTAKNIQYF.

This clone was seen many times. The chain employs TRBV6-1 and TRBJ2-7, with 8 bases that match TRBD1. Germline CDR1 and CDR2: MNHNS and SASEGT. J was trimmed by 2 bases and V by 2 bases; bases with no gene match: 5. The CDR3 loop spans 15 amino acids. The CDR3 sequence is CASSETADRAYEQYF. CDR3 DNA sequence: TGTGCCAGCAGTGAAACGGCGGACAGGGCCTACGAGCAGTACTTC.

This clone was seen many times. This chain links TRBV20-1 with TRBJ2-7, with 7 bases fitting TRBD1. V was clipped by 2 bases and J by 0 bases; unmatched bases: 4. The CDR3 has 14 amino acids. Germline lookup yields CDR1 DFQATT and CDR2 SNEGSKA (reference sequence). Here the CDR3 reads CSARPRQGSYEQYF. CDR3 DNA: TGCAGTGCTAGACCAAGACAGGGCTCCTACGAGCAGTACTTC.

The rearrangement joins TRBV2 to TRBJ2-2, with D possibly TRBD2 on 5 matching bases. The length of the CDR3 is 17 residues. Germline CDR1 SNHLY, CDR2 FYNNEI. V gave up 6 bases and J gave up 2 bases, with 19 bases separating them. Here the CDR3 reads CASSPSVLAANTGELFF. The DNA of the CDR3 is TGTGCCAGCAGCCCATCGGTGCTAGCTGCAAACACCGGGGAGCTGTTTTTT.

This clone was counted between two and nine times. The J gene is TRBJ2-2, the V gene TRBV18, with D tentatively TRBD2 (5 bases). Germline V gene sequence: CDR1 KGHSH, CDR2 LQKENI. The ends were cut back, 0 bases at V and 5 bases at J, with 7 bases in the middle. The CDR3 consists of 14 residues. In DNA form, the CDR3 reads TGTGCCAGCTCACCACCCCGAGGGACCGGGGAGCTGTTTTTT. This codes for CASSPPRGTGELFF. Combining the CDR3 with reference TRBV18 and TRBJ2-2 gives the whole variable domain NAGVMQNPRHLVRRRGQEARLRCSPMKGHSHVYWYRQLPEEGLKFMVYLQKENIIDESGMPKERFSAEFPKEGPSILRIQQVVRGDSAAYFCASSPPRGTGELFFGEGSRLTVL.

CDR3 region: CASSSLGPGTVNEKLFF. CDR3 DNA: TGTGCCAGCAGCTCCTTAGGCCCCGGGACTGTTAATGAAAAACTGTTTTTT. V is TRBV7-2 and J is TRBJ1-4; perhaps TRBD1 as D (5 bases). CDR1 is SGHTA, CDR2 FQGNSA, per germline. This CDR3 has 17 amino acids. Between the trimmed V and J ends, which lost 4 bases and 4 bases, there was a span of 19 bases.

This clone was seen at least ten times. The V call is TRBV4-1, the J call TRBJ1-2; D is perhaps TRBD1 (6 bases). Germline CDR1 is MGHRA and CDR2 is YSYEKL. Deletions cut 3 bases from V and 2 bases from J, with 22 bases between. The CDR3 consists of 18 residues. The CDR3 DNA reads TGCGCCAGCAGCCAGGATAGGGTCAGCGGGGGCGGAAACTATGGCTACACCTTC. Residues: CASSQDRVSGGGNYGYTF.

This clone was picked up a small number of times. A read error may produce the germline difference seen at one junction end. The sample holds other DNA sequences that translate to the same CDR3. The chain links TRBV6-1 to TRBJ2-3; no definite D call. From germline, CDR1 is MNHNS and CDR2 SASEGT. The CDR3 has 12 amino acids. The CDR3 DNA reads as TGTGCCAGCCCGGCACCCACAGATACACAGTATTTT. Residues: CASPAPTDTQYF.